Below, 10 T cell receptor beta chains from the same sample are listed, as sequenced in a study of Ad26.COV2.S vaccination and SARS-CoV-2 variants. Measured with immunoSEQ multiplex PCR; TCRdb has only the in-frame clones, and not every one. The table has about 480,000 clones, approximately 90% seen once. Treatment: roughly 19 received Ad26.COV2.S at low or high dose, single or two shots; about 5 received placebo; per-sample allocation not given. Day 63 after the first injection of vaccine or placebo was the sampling time. The sequencing here drew on peripheral blood, taken in a trial of Ad26.COV2.S vaccine versus placebo. The source of these receptors is a person aged 18-60 years who received the Ad26.COV2.S COVID-19 vaccine or a placebo.

This clone was picked up one time. J is TRBJ2-3 and V is TRBV5-1, with 11 bases aligning to TRBD2. This CDR3 is built from 16 residues. The germline gives CDR1 SGHRS, CDR2 YFSETQ. The ends lost 5 bases at V and 6 bases at J; junction bases unmatched: 11. The CDR3 nucleotides read TGCGCCAGCAGGTCTCTACTAGCGGGAGTCGCGGATACGCAGTATTTT. Protein product: CASRSLLAGVADTQYF. Supplemented by reference TRBV5-1 and TRBJ2-3, the full variable domain reads KAGVTQTPRYLIKTRGQQVTLSCSPISGHRSVSWYQQTPGQGLQFLFEYFSETQRNKGNFPGRFSGRQFSNSRSEMNVSTLELGDSALYLCASRSLLAGVADTQYFGPGTRLTVL.

The chain links TRBV4-2 to TRBJ1-5, with 7 bases aligning to TRBD1. The CDR3 totals 20 residues. The trim removed 1 base at V and 0 bases at J, leaving 15 bases unmatched. Per germline, CDR1 LGHNA and CDR2 YNFKEQ. The CDR3 sequence is CASSQGYRGRPEYSNQPQHF. CDR3 sequence (DNA): TGTGCCAGCAGCCAAGGCTACAGGGGACGACCTGAATATAGCAATCAGCCCCAGCATTTT.

The chain joins TRBV19 to TRBJ2-2; TRBD2 aligns across 9 bases. Germline-derived CDR1 and CDR2 are LNHDA and SQIVND (reference sequence). The J segment lost 6 bases and the V segment lost 5 bases, leaving 7 bases of the junction unmatched. The CDR3 has 15 amino acids. The CDR3 region is CASSLTSGTSGELFF. CDR3 nucleotides: TGTGCCAGTAGTTTGACTAGCGGAACCTCCGGGGAGCTGTTTTTT.

The J gene is TRBJ1-3, the V gene TRBV4-1; D not resolved. The CDR3 spans 15 residues. Deletions cut 5 bases from V and 7 bases from J, with 18 bases between. Germline V gives CDR1 MGHRA, CDR2 YSYEKL. CDR3 nucleotide sequence: TGCGCCAGCAGCTATGATCGTGGTTTGTGGAACACCATATATTTT. It encodes CASSYDRGLWNTIYF.

The V call is TRBV2, the J call TRBJ2-1; D not resolved. Trimming stripped 6 bases from V and 2 bases from J, with 8 bases between. CDR1 SNHLY and CDR2 FYNNEI come from the germline V gene. This CDR3 has 13 amino acids. The CDR3 here is CASRRGTYNEQFF. The CDR3 nucleotides read TGTGCCAGCAGGCGTGGCACCTACAATGAGCAGTTCTTC.

This rearrangement joins TRBV18 to TRBJ1-5, with 8 bases aligning to TRBD1. The V segment lost 7 bases and the J segment 2 bases; nucleotides outside the gene matches: 10. The germline CDR1 and CDR2 sequences are KGHSH and LQKENI. The CDR3 is 16 residues long. The CDR3, as DNA: TGTGCCAGCTACCCCAGGGGGCTTCTCCGCAATCAGCCCCAGCATTTT. Protein product: CASYPRGLLRNQPQHF.

The chain has TRBV9 and TRBJ2-7; 7 nucleotides match TRBD1. The germline CDR1 and CDR2 sequences are SGDLS and YYNGEE. The CDR3 is 14 residues long. J gave up 1 base and V 7 bases, and 8 bases lay outside the gene matches. CDR3 protein: CASSRGTESYEQYF. As DNA, the CDR3 is TGTGCCAGCTCTCGTGGGACAGAGTCCTACGAGCAGTACTTC.

The chain has TRBV2 and TRBJ2-5; the match to TRBD1 covers 7 bases. The CDR3 extends over 13 amino acids. Per the germline V gene, CDR1 is SNHLY and CDR2 is FYNNEI. The ends lost 6 bases at V and 4 bases at J; junction bases unmatched: 5. CDR3 amino acids: CASSKGDRETQYF. The CDR3 DNA is TGTGCCAGCAGCAAAGGGGACAGAGAGACCCAGTACTTC.

J is TRBJ2-7 and V is TRBV7-8; 8 positions agree with TRBD1. The germline CDR1 and CDR2 sequences are SGHVS and FQNEAQ. V shed 3 bases and J 6 bases; nucleotides not matched to a gene: 4. The CDR3 sequence is 13 residues long. The CDR3 here is CASSLIDRGEQYF. The DNA for the CDR3 is TGTGCCAGCAGCTTGATCGACAGGGGCGAGCAGTACTTC.

The genes are TRBV19 and TRBJ1-1; 7 positions agree with TRBD1. The CDR3 runs to 13 residues. Germline lookup yields CDR1 LNHDA and CDR2 SQIVND (reference sequence). J lost 5 bases, V lost 7 bases, and 7 bases had no gene match. As DNA, the CDR3 is TGTGCCAGTACCGAGAACAGGGGTACTGAAGCTTTCTTT. Its translation is CASTENRGTEAFF.